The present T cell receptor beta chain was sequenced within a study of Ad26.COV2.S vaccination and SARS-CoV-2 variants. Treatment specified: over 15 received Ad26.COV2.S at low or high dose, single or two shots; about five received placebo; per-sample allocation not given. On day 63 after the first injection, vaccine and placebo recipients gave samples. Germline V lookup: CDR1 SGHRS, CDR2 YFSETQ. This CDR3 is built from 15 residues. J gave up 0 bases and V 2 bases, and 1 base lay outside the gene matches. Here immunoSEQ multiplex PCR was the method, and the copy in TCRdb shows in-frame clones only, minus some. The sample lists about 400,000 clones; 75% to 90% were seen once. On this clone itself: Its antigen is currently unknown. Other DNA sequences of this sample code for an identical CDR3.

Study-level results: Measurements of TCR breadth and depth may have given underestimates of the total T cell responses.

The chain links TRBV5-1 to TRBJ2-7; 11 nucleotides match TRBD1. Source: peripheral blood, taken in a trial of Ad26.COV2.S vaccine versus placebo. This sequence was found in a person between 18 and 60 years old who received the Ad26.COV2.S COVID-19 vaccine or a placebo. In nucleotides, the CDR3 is TGCGCCAGCAGCTTAGGACAGGGGGCCTCCTACGAGCAGTACTTC. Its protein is CASSLGQGASYEQYF. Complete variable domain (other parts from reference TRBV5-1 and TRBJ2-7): KAGVTQTPRYLIKTRGQQVTLSCSPISGHRSVSWYQQTPGQGLQFLFEYFSETQRNKGNFPGRFSGRQFSNSRSEMNVSTLELGDSALYLCASSLGQGASYEQYFGPGTRLTVT.